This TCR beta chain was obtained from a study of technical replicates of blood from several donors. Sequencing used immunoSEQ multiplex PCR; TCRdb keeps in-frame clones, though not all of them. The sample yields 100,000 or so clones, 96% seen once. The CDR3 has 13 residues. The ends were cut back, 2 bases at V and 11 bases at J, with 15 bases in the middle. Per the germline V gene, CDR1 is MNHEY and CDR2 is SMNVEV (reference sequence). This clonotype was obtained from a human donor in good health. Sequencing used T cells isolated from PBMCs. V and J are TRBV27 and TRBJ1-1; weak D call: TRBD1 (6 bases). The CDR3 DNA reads TGTGCCAGCAGTTTAGGACAGTCCCTTGAGGCTTTCTTT. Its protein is CASSLGQSLEAFF.